This note documents a single T cell receptor beta chain sequence. Its antigen is unidentified. The germline V gene has CDR1 SGHAT and CDR2 FQNNGV. This CDR3 is built from 15 residues. The V segment lost 5 bases and the J segment 5 bases; nucleotides outside the gene matches: 7. PCR was performed using 60 Vbeta and 13 Jbeta primers. Libraries were prepared by immunoSEQ multiplex PCR; TCRdb keeps only in-frame clonotypes and omits some of them. The table includes 40,000 or so clones, more than 85% detected once. This sample was included in a study of cytomegalovirus exposure and HLA in healthy donors. Study-wide findings and caveats: Rarity held for most TCR sequences, but there were some public TCRs that occurred in many donors. In a later analysis, HLA-associated TCR beta chains were more clonally expanded than equally common others.

The genes are TRBV11-2 and TRBJ2-2; 8 positions match TRBD2. The sequence derives from a woman aged 18 to 35 in good health and CMV-seronegative. Sequencing input: PBMCs. CDR3 region: CASSPLAGKTGELFF. The CDR3 coding sequence is TGTGCCAGCAGCCCGCTAGCGGGTAAAACCGGGGAGCTGTTTTTT.